This TCR beta chain was captured by sequencing in a study of regulatory T cells in long-lasting Graves disease. With regard to this clonotype: Its antigen is unidentified.

Assembly of TCR beta libraries relied on iRepertoire HTBI primers together with Arm-PCR of CDR3 regions. Using its own MiXCR run on the multiplex PCR reads, TCRdb lists one record per CDR3 protein. The table records roughly 420,000 distinct CDR3 sequences, less than 20% of them present only once. The time point denotes: newly diagnosed GD, antithyroid drugs for less than 3 months. With RNA extracted from PBMCs as input, the TCR library was made. Study findings and constraints: Persistent cases favored TRBV28, TRBJ1-2 and TRBJ2-5.

V lost 3 bases to trimming and J lost 0 bases, with 12 bases between them. CDR1 is SGHVS and CDR2 is FQNEAQ in the germline V gene. CDR3 length: 16 amino acids. This sample was shared with a second study, whose subject was T cells in Graves' hyperthyroidism and ophthalmopathy. That publication notes: HTBI primers were employed in a first-round RT-PCR of the TCR CDR3. In the blood, most expanded thyroid clonotypes above 0.001 appeared as well. Researchers report that a 13 V-J model separated ophthalmopathy from stable hyperthyroidism.

The clonotype originates from a woman under 40 with Graves disease. Material: peripheral blood mononuclear cells (PBMCs), obtained at new diagnosis, from a patient treated with antithyroid drugs. The rearrangement links TRBV7-8 to TRBJ2-4, with a possible D match to TRBD2 (5 bases). As DNA, the CDR3 is TGTGCCAGCAGCTTTTTTAGCGAGTCAGCCAAAAACATTCAGTACTTC. Its protein is CASSFFSESAKNIQYF.